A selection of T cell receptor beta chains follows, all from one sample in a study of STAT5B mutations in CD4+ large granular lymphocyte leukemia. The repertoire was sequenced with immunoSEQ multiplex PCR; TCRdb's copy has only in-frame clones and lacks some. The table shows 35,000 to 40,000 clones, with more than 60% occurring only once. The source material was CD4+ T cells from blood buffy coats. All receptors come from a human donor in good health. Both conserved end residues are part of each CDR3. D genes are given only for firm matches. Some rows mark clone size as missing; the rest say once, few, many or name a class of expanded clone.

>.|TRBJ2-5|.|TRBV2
TGTGCCAGCAGCGACGGGAGAGTTCGGGAGACCCAGTACTTC
CASSDGRVRETQYF
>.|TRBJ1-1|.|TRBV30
TGTGCCTGGAGGTATGACAGGTGGGTTACTCCCACTGAAGCTTTCTTT
CAWRYDRWVTPTEAFF
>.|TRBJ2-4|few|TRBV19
TGTGCCAGTAGTCCCCGAGGGAGGGGGGCCAAAAACATTCAGTACTTC
CASSPRGRGAKNIQYF
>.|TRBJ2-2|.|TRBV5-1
TGCGCCAGCGGCCTCCAGGCGAACACCGGGGAGCTGTTTTTT
CASGLQANTGELFF
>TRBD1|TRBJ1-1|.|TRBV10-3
TGTGCCATCAGCGGGGACAGGGCAGCTTTCTTT
CAISGDRAAFF
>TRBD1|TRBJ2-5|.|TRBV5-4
TGTGCCAGCACCCGACAGGGGGCCACGGAGACCCAGTACTTC
CASTRQGATETQYF
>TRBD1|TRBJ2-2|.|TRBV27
TGTGCCAGCAGTTTAGGGCAGGGGGCCGGCGGGGAGCTGTTTTTT
CASSLGQGAGGELFF
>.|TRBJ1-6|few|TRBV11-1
TGTGCCAGCAGCCACGTAAGCGCACCCCTCCACTTT
CASSHVSAPLHF
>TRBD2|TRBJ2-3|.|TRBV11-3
TGTGCCAGCAGCCTGCGGGGGGGGGATACGCAGTATTTT
CASSLRGGDTQYF
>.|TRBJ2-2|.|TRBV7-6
TGTGCCAGCAGCAGTACCCGGGCCGGGGAGCTGTTTTTT
CASSSTRAGELFF
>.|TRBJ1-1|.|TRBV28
TGTGCCAGCAGTTTTTCCGCCACTGGGGCTTTCTTT
CASSFSATGAFF
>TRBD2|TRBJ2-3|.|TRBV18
TGTGCCAGCTCACCGTTGCGGGGGGGCACAGATACGCAGTATTTT
CASSPLRGGTDTQYF
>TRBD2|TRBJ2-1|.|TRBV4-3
TGCGCCAGCAGCCAAGATCGGCCTAGCGGGCTTCACAATGAGCAGTTCTTC
CASSQDRPSGLHNEQFF
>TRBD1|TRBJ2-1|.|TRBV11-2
TGTGCCAGCAGCCATTCAAGGTGGGGACAGGTGATAAATGAGCAGTTCTTC
CASSHSRWGQVINEQFF
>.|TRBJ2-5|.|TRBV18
TGTGCCAGCTCATCCCTTGAGGGAGAGACCCAGTACTTC
CASSSLEGETQYF
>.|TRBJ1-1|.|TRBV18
TGTGCCAGCTCACCTGGGGGGAACACTGAAGCTTTCTTT
CASSPGGNTEAFF
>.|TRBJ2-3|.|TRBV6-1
TGTGCCAGCAGTGAATTGCAGACCACAGATACGCAGTATTTT
CASSELQTTDTQYF
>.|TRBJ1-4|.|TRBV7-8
TGTGCCAGCAGAATCGGGACAATCCCTGAAAAACTGTTTTTT
CASRIGTIPEKLFF